Sequencing of this TCR beta chain was carried out in a study of blood T cells in healthy people across ages. Study-wide results and caveats: Roughly linear age-related decline in beta diversity appeared, significant by age around 38. Any changes in expanded clonotypes were possibly confounded, as donor CMV status remained unknown.

A second PCR, run for 7 to 11 cycles, used a sample-barcoded 5' primer plus a J-beta primer mix. TCRdb independently ran MiXCR on the 5' RACE reads; one entry per CDR3 protein. Of around 970,000 distinct CDR3 sequences in the sample, roughly 50% were seen once. Isolation recovered at least 6.5 million PBMCs from every sample. Germline assignment: CDR1 LGHNA and CDR2 YNFKEQ. Trimming left V 3 bases short and J 3 bases short, with 9 bases between. This CDR3 comprises 14 residues. A word on this clonotype: Its antigen is unidentified.

The V and J genes are TRBV4-2 and TRBJ1-5; D unclear. The receptor was derived from a woman aged 60-75 years in good health. The sequenced sample was blood. DNA of the CDR3: TGTGCCAGCAGCCAGATTGGAACCAATCAGCCCCAGCATTTT. This sequence encodes CASSQIGTNQPQHF.